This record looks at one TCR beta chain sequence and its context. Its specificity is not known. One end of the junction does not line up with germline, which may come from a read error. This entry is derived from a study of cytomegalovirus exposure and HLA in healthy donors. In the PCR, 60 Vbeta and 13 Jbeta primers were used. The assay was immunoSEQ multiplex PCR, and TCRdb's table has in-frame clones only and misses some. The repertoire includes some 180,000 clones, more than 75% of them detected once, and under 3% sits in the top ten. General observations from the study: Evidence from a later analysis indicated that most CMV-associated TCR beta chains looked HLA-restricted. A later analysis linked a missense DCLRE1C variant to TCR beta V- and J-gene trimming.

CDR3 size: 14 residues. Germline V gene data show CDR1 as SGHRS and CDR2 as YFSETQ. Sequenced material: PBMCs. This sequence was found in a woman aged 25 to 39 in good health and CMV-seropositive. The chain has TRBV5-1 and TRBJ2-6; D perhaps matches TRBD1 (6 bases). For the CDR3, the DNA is TGCGCCAGCAGCGAGGGGGTTGGGGCCAACGGCCTGACTTTC. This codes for CASSEGVGANGLTF.